These 27 T cell receptor beta chains came from one sample sequenced in a study of blood T cell repertoires in COVID-19. Repertoires were generated with immunoSEQ multiplex PCR, while TCRdb's copy carries only in-frame clones and drops some. The sample yields roughly 250,000 clones, around 89% seen once. The sequenced sample consisted of PBMCs or T cells enriched from blood (not recorded which). The receptors were gathered from a man aged 40-50 years who had recovered from COVID-19.

This chain joins TRBV7-3 and TRBJ1-4, with D perhaps TRBD1 (6 bases). V gave up 5 bases and J gave up 6 bases, with 13 bases separating them. The germline CDR1 and CDR2 sequences are SGHTA and FQGTGA. This CDR3 is 14 amino acids long. The DNA of the CDR3 is TGTGCCAGCAGCCGGGACACGGAATATGAAAAACTGTTTTTT. The encoded protein is CASSRDTEYEKLFF.

The rearrangement joins TRBV11-2 to TRBJ2-1, with 9 bases lining up with TRBD2. The CDR3 contains 17 residues. V lost 2 bases to trimming and J lost 8 bases; unmatched junction nucleotides: 13. Germline V gene data show CDR1 as SGHAT and CDR2 as FQNNGV. CDR3 sequence: CASSLSGVSGGGDEQFF. The DNA of the CDR3 is TGTGCCAGCAGCTTATCGGGGGTTAGCGGGGGTGGAGATGAGCAGTTCTTC.

The chain couples TRBV21-1 to TRBJ2-7; the table names TRBD1, a call not compared with the DNA. TRBV21-1 is described as a pseudogene. The CDR3 loop spans 16 amino acids. The CDR3 protein is CASSPQGQGVAYEQYF. The CDR3 DNA reads TGTGCCAGCAGCCCTCAGGGGCAGGGGGTGGCCTACGAGCAGTACTTC.

V and J are TRBV2 and TRBJ2-2; the match to TRBD1 covers 8 bases. CDR1 SNHLY and CDR2 FYNNEI come from the germline V gene. The CDR3 totals 14 residues. V shed 6 bases and J 6 bases; nucleotides not matched to a gene: 6. The CDR3 DNA reads as TGTGCCAGCAGGCCGACAGGGGATCCCGGGGAGCTGTTTTTT. The encoded protein is CASRPTGDPGELFF.

V and J are TRBV4-1 and TRBJ1-2; TRBD1 matches at 9 bases. In germline, CDR1 is MGHRA, CDR2 YSYEKL. The CDR3 runs 15 residues. Germline trimming cut 4 bases from V and 3 bases from J; bases unmatched to any gene: 6. CDR3 sequence reads: CASSPGQGGDYGYTF. CDR3 coding DNA: TGCGCCAGCAGCCCGGGACAGGGAGGAGACTATGGCTACACCTTC.

This clone came up once. The CDR3 spells CAIRQGNTEAFF. Here the CDR3 DNA reads TGTGCCATCAGACAGGGCAACACTGAAGCTTTCTTT. V and J are TRBV21-1 and TRBJ1-1; no check of the table's D call, TRBD1, against the DNA was made. TRBV21-1 is marked as a pseudogene. CDR3 length: 12 amino acids.

The chain uses TRBV7-3 and TRBJ2-7; possible D gene TRBD1, 5 bases. With 5 bases removed from V and 6 bases from J, the gap between germline ends came to 17 bases. Germline CDR1 is SGHTA and CDR2 is FQGTGA. There are 14 residues in the CDR3. The CDR3 protein is CASSPRGAGSEQYF. The CDR3 DNA is TGTGCCAGCAGCCCCCGTGGGGCTGGCTCCGAGCAGTACTTC.

The J gene is TRBJ1-2, the V gene TRBV5-6, with 7 bases lining up with TRBD1. The ends lost 4 bases at V and 1 base at J; junction bases unmatched: 16. Germline V CDR1 and CDR2: SGHDT, YYEEEE. The CDR3 runs to 18 residues. The CDR3 protein is CASSLSPGTAQDNYGYTF. CDR3 in DNA: TGTGCCAGCAGCCTAAGTCCCGGGACAGCACAGGATAACTATGGCTACACCTTC.

This sequence joins TRBV6-2 or TRBV6-3 and TRBJ2-1, with 13 positions matching TRBD2. V shed 6 bases and J 5 bases; nucleotides not matched to a gene: 4. Looked up from germline, CDR1 is MNHEY and CDR2 is SVGEGT. CDR3 length: 15 amino acids. CDR3 DNA sequence: TGTGCCAGCAGCCGGACTAGCGGGAGAAACAATGAGCAGTTCTTC. It is translated as CASSRTSGRNNEQFF.

This chain's CDR3 is CASRGGRGYEQYF. CDR3 coding DNA: TGCGCCAGCAGGGGCGGCAGGGGGTACGAGCAGTACTTC. This sequence joins TRBV10-2 and TRBJ2-7, with 7 bases matching TRBD1. Unmatched junction bases numbered 6, after V lost 6 bases and J lost 4 bases. The CDR3 is 13 residues long. The germline V gene has CDR1 WSHSY and CDR2 SAAADI.

This rearrangement joins TRBV6-5 to TRBJ1-1; TRBD1 aligns across 8 bases. J was trimmed by 6 bases and V by 5 bases; bases with no gene match: 5. Germline values: CDR1 MNHEY, CDR2 SVGAGI. The CDR3 length is 13 residues. CDR3 DNA sequence: TGTGCCAGCAGTAAGGACAGGGCCGCTGAAGCTTTCTTT. Translated, it gives CASSKDRAAEAFF.

V and J are TRBV2 and TRBJ2-1, with a weak D call TRBD2 (6 bases). The CDR3 covers 17 residues. Per germline, CDR1 SNHLY and CDR2 FYNNEI. Trimming took 5 bases from V and 2 from J, leaving 19 bases between them. The CDR3 DNA is TGTGCCAGCAGTTCCAGTAGCGGCCCCTACACCTACAATGAGCAGTTCTTC. Protein sequence: CASSSSSGPYTYNEQFF.

The chain joins TRBV28 to TRBJ2-7, with 9 bases matching TRBD2. Per the germline V gene, CDR1 is MDHEN and CDR2 is SYDVKM. CDR3 length: 15 residues. The V gene end was trimmed by 7 bases and the J gene end by 8 bases; junction bases not matched to a gene: 15. CDR3 amino acids: CASTIGASGVKKQYF. The DNA for the CDR3 is TGTGCCAGCACCATTGGGGCTAGCGGGGTTAAAAAGCAGTACTTC. The full variable domain, rest sourced from reference TRBV28 and TRBJ2-7, is DVKVTQSSRYLVKRTGEKVFLECVQDMDHENMFWYRQDPGLGLRLIYFSYDVKMKEKGDIPEGYSVSREKKERFSLILESASTNQTSMYLCASTIGASGVKKQYFGPGTRLTVT.

V is TRBV5-1 and J is TRBJ2-1; D gene ambiguous. Trimming shortened V by 2 bases and J by 4 bases, and 13 bases separated the two germline ends. Germline CDR1 is SGHRS and CDR2 is YFSETQ. The CDR3 sequence is 15 residues long. CDR3 sequence (DNA): TGCGCCAGCAGCTTTAGCAGCGTTACTTACAATGAGCAGTTCTTC. Translation gives CASSFSSVTYNEQFF.

The rearrangement joins TRBV6-1 to TRBJ1-2; D possibly corresponds to TRBD1 (6 bases). Trimming left V 2 bases short and J 1 base short, with 14 bases between. There are 16 residues in the CDR3. Germline V gene data show CDR1 as MNHNS and CDR2 as SASEGT. CDR3 sequence (DNA): TGTGCCAGCAGTGAACCCGGGGACATAATTAACTATGGCTACACCTTC. Translating gives CASSEPGDIINYGYTF.

This clone was seen a handful of times. This chain connects TRBV3-1 (or the pseudogene TRBV3-2) to TRBJ2-7, with 10 bases identical to TRBD1. The CDR3 has 15 amino acids. Trimming removed 2 bases from V and 2 bases from J; junction bases left unmatched: 3. Germline CDR1 LGHDT, CDR2 YNNKEL (reference sequence). The CDR3 spells CASSQPGTGAYEQYF. In DNA form, the CDR3 reads TGTGCCAGCAGCCAACCCGGGACAGGGGCCTACGAGCAGTACTTC.

The chain is built from TRBV27 and TRBJ2-2, with a weak D call TRBD2 (7 bases). V shed 8 bases and J shed 4 bases, with 17 bases lying between them. CDR1 and CDR2 from the germline V gene are MNHEY and SMNVEV (reference sequence). The CDR3 is 15 amino acids. CDR3 sequence (DNA): TGTGCCAGCGGTTCGGGGGGCGGGGGCACCGGGGAGCTGTTTTTT. Protein sequence: CASGSGGGGTGELFF.

The gene calls are TRBV11-2 and TRBJ2-7, with D perhaps matching TRBD2 (5 bases). This CDR3 has 15 residues. Germline loops: CDR1 SGHAT, CDR2 FQNNGV. Trimming pared 4 bases from V and 1 base from J, leaving 14 bases between. CDR3 residues: CASSSPLTGSYEQYF. CDR3 in DNA: TGTGCCAGCAGCTCGCCCCTCACGGGGTCCTACGAGCAGTACTTC.

The CDR3 here is CASSAGTGRSGNTIYF. The CDR3 DNA sequence: TGTGCCAGCAGCGCTGGGACAGGGCGCTCTGGAAACACCATATATTTT. The chain combines TRBV9 with TRBJ1-3, with 9 bases that match TRBD1. V lost 3 bases, J lost 0 bases, and 4 bases stayed unmatched. The CDR3 loop spans 16 amino acids. Per the germline V gene, CDR1 is SGDLS and CDR2 is YYNGEE.

The genes are TRBV10-2 and TRBJ1-1; the D is unclear. CDR1 and CDR2 from the germline V gene are WSHSY and SAAADI. V lost 7 bases to trimming and J lost 1 base, with 10 bases between them. The CDR3 is 13 amino acids. CDR3 DNA sequence: TGCGCCAGCACCCCACGGGAGAACACTGAAGCTTTCTTT. It codes for CASTPRENTEAFF.

The chain recombines TRBV18 with TRBJ1-5; 9 nucleotides match TRBD1. Trimming took 2 bases from V and 7 from J; bases not matched to a gene: 9. The germline V gene has CDR1 KGHSH and CDR2 LQKENI. The CDR3 contains 16 residues. In DNA form, the CDR3 reads TGTGCCAGCTCACCAAACTCGGGACAGGGACGCCAGCCCCAGCATTTT. This gives the protein CASSPNSGQGRQPQHF.

V is TRBV10-3 and J is TRBJ2-3; possible D gene TRBD1, 5 bases. V lost 5 bases to trimming and J lost 6 bases, with 15 bases between them. Germline V gives CDR1 ENHRY, CDR2 SYGVKD. The CDR3 totals 14 residues. For the CDR3, the DNA is TGTGCCATCAGTACCGTTTTAGGGGTGGATACGCAGTATTTT. Translating it yields CAISTVLGVDTQYF.

The V call is TRBV7-9, the J call TRBJ1-1; 7 bases line up with TRBD1. This CDR3 spans 14 amino acids. Germline loops: CDR1 SEHNR, CDR2 FQNEAQ (reference sequence). V dropped 5 bases and J dropped 4; count of bases not matched to a gene: 7. The CDR3 sequence: CASSLLTGITEAFF. The CDR3 bases are TGTGCCAGCAGCCTGTTGACAGGGATCACTGAAGCTTTCTTT.

The rearrangement joins TRBV10-3 to TRBJ2-7, with D possibly TRBD1 on 6 matching bases. Trimming stripped 3 bases from V and 0 bases from J, with 9 bases between. The germline V gene encodes CDR1 ENHRY and CDR2 SYGVKD. The CDR3 spans 14 residues. The CDR3 here is CAISDPGHSYEQYF. The CDR3 nucleotides read TGTGCCATCAGTGACCCGGGACACTCCTACGAGCAGTACTTC.

This chain connects TRBV7-6 to TRBJ2-7; 7 positions agree with TRBD1. Germline CDR1 and CDR2: SGHVS and FNYEAQ. The V segment lost 4 bases and the J segment 2 bases; nucleotides outside the gene matches: 14. This CDR3 contains 17 residues. This CDR3 reads CASSSGELGQFPYEQYF. The DNA for the CDR3 is TGTGCCAGCAGCTCCGGTGAGCTGGGACAGTTTCCCTACGAGCAGTACTTC.

V and J are TRBV5-1 and TRBJ2-3; unclear D gene. Germline V gives CDR1 SGHRS, CDR2 YFSETQ. The CDR3 consists of 15 residues. V was cut by 7 bases and J by 2 bases, with 17 bases left in between. The CDR3 DNA follows: TGCGCCAGCTCACCAGGAATTCCTTTCACAGATACGCAGTATTTT. Its translation is CASSPGIPFTDTQYF.

The V gene is TRBV24-1, the J gene TRBJ2-1; TRBD2 agrees at 14 bases. In germline, CDR1 is KGHDR, CDR2 SFDVKD. Trimming cost V 3 bases and J 2 bases; bases outside gene matches: 2. The CDR3 length is 17 residues. The CDR3 reads CATSDQTSGRAYNEQFF. CDR3 DNA: TGTGCCACCAGTGATCAGACTAGCGGGAGGGCCTACAATGAGCAGTTCTTC.